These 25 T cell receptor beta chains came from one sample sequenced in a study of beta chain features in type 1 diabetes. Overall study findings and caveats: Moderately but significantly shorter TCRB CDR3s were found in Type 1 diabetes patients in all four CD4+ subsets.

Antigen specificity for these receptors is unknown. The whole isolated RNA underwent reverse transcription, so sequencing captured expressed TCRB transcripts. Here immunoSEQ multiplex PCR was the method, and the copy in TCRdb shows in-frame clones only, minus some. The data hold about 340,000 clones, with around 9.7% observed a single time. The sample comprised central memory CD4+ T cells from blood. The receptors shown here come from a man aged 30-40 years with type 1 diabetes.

The CDR3 protein is CASSLRTLDPPAEAFF. DNA of the CDR3: TGTGCCAGCAGCTTGCGGACACTAGACCCGCCCGCTGAAGCTTTCTTT. The chain links TRBV14 to TRBJ1-1, with TRBD1 as a possible D gene (5 bases). This CDR3 is built from 16 residues. The germline gives CDR1 SGHDN, CDR2 FVKESK. V gave up 5 bases and J gave up 6 bases, with 22 bases separating them. The full variable domain, its missing parts supplied by reference TRBV14 and TRBJ1-1, is EAGVTQFPSHSVIEKGQTVTLRCDPISGHDNLYWYRRVMGKEIKFLLHFVKESKQDESGMPNNRFLAERTGGTYSTLKVQPAELEDSGVYFCASSLRTLDPPAEAFFGQGTRLTVV.

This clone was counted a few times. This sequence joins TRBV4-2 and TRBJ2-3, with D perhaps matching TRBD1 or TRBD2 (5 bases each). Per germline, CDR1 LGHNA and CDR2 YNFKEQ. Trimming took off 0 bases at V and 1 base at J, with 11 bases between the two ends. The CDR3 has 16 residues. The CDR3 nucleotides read TGTGCCAGCAGCCAAGAAGGGACGGTCGGCACAGATACGCAGTATTTT. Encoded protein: CASSQEGTVGTDTQYF.

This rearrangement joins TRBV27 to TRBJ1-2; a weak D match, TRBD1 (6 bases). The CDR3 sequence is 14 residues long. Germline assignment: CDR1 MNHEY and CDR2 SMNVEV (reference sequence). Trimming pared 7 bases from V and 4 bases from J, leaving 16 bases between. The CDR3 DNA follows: TGTGCCAGCACCGCCACCGGGGGCACCTATGGCTACACCTTC. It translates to CASTATGGTYGYTF.

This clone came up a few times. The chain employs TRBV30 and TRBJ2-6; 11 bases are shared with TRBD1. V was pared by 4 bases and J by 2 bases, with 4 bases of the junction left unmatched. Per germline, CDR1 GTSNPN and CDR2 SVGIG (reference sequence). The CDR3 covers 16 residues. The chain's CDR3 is CAWMGTGGTGANVLTF. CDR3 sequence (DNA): TGTGCCTGGATGGGGACAGGGGGTACTGGGGCCAACGTCCTGACTTTC.

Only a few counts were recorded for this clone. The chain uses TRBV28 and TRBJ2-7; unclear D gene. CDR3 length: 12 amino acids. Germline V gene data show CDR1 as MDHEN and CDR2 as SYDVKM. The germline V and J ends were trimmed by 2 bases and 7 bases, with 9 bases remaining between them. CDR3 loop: CASSLLSREQYF. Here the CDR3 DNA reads TGTGCCAGCAGTTTACTCAGTCGGGAGCAGTACTTC. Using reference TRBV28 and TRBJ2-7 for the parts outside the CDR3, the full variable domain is DVKVTQSSRYLVKRTGEKVFLECVQDMDHENMFWYRQDPGLGLRLIYFSYDVKMKEKGDIPEGYSVSREKKERFSLILESASTNQTSMYLCASSLLSREQYFGPGTRLTVT.

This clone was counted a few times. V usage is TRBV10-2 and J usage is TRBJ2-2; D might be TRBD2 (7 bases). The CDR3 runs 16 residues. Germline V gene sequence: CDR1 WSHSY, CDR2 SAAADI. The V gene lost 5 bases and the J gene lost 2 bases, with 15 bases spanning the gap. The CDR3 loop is CASSLHPGGNTGELFF. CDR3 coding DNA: TGCGCCAGCAGTCTCCACCCGGGGGGCAACACCGGGGAGCTGTTTTTT.

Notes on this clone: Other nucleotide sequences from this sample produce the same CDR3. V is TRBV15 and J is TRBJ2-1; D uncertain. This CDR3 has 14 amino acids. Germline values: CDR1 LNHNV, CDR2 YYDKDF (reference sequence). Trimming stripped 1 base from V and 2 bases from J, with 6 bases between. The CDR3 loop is CATSRAGPYNEQFF. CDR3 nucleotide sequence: TGTGCCACCAGCAGAGCTGGCCCCTACAATGAGCAGTTCTTC. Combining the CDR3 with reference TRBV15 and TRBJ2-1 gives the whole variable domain DAMVIQNPRYQVTQFGKPVTLSCSQTLNHNVMYWYQQKSSQAPKLLFHYYDKDFNNEADTPDNFQSRRPNTSFCFLDIRSPGLGDTAMYLCATSRAGPYNEQFFGPGTRLTVL.

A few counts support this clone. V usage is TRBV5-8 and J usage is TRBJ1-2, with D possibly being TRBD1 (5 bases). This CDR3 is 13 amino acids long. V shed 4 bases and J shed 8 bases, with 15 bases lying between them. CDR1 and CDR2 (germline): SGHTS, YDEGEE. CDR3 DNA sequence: TGTGCCAGCAGCGCGGGACGGGGGAGAGGCTACACCTTC. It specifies CASSAGRGRGYTF.

The CDR3 DNA is TGCGCCAGCAGGGTGGGGGAACCAGCAAGCGGCTACACCTTC. Translation gives CASRVGEPASGYTF. V is TRBV5-1 and J is TRBJ1-2; a weak D match, TRBD1 (5 bases). V dropped 5 bases and J dropped 8 bases, with 19 bases sitting between them. CDR1 SGHRS and CDR2 YFSETQ come from the germline V gene. The CDR3 has 14 residues.

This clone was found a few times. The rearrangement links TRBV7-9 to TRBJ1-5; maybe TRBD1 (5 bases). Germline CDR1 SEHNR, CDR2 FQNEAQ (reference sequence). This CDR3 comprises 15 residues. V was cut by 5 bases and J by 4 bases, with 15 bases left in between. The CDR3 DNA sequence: TGTGCCAGCAGCCGGTTTGGAGGGGAGAATCAGCCCCAGCATTTT. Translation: CASSRFGGENQPQHF. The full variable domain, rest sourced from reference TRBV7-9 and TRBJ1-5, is DTGVSQNPRHKITKRGQNVTFRCDPISEHNRLYWYRQTLGQGPEFLTYFQNEAQLEKSRLLSDRFSAERPKGSFSTLEIQRTEQGDSAMYLCASSRFGGENQPQHFGDGTRLSIL.

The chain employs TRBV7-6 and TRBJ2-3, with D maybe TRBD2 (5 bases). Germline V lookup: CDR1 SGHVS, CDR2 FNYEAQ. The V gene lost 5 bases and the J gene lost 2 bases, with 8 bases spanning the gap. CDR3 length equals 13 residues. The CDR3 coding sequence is TGTGCCAGCAGCGTCGGGAACACAGATACGCAGTATTTT. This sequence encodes CASSVGNTDTQYF.

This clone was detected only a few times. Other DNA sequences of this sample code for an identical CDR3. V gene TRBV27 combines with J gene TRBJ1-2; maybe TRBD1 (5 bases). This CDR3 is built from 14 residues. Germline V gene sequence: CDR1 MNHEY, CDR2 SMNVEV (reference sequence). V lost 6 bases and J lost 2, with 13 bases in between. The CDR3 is CASSPQGPNYGYTF. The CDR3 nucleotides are TGTGCCAGCAGCCCTCAGGGACCGAACTATGGCTACACCTTC.

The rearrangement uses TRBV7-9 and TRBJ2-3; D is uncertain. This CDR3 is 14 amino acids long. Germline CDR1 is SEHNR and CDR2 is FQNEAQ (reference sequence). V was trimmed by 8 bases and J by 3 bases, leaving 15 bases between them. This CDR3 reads CASGNWGLTDTQYF. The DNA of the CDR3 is TGTGCCAGCGGAAATTGGGGTTTGACAGATACGCAGTATTTT.

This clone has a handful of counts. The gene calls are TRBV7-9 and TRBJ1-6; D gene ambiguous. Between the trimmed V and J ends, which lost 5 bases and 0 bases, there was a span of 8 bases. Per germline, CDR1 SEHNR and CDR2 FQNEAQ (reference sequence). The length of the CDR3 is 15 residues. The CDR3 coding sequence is TGTGCCAGCAGCGGAGAGAGCTCCTATAATTCACCCCTCCACTTT. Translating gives CASSGESSYNSPLHF.

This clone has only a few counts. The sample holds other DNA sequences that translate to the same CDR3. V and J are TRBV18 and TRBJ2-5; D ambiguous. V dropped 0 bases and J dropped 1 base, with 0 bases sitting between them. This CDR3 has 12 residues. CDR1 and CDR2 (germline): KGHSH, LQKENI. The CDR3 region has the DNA TGTGCCAGCTCACCACCCCAAGAGACCCAGTACTTC. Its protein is CASSPPQETQYF.

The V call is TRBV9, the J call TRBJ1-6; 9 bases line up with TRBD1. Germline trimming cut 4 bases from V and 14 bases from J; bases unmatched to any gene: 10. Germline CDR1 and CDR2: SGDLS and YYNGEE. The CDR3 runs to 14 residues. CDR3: CASSFGQGSRALHF. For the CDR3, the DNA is TGTGCCAGCAGCTTCGGACAGGGGTCTAGGGCCCTCCACTTT.

The CDR3 DNA is TGTGCCAGCAGCTTATCGGGGGGCCACTATGGCTACACCTTC. Translation: CASSLSGGHYGYTF. The V and J genes are TRBV7-2 and TRBJ1-2; D is possibly TRBD1 (6 bases). V dropped 2 bases and J dropped 3 bases, with 10 bases sitting between them. Germline CDR1 is SGHTA and CDR2 is FQGNSA. The CDR3 contains 14 residues.

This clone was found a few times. The CDR3 loop reads CASSFDLVTGTMAEQYF. The CDR3 DNA follows: TGTGCCAGCAGCTTTGACCTCGTCACCGGGACTATGGCCGAGCAGTACTTC. V and J are TRBV7-2 and TRBJ2-7, with TRBD2 identical over 7 bases. In germline, CDR1 is SGHTA, CDR2 FQGNSA. Trimming cost V 3 bases and J 6 bases; bases outside gene matches: 17. The CDR3 consists of 17 residues. Full variable domain (remainder filled in from reference TRBV7-2 and TRBJ2-7): GAGVSQSPSNKVTEKGKDVELRCDPISGHTALYWYRQSLGQGLEFLIYFQGNSAPDKSGLPSDRFSAERTGGSVSTLTIQRTQQEDSAVYLCASSFDLVTGTMAEQYFGPGTRLTVT.

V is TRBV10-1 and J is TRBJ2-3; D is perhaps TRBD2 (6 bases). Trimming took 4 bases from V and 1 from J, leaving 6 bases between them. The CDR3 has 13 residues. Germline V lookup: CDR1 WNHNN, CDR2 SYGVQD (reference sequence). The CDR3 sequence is CASSAGGTDTQYF. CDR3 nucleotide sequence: TGCGCCAGCAGTGCGGGGGGCACAGATACGCAGTATTTT.

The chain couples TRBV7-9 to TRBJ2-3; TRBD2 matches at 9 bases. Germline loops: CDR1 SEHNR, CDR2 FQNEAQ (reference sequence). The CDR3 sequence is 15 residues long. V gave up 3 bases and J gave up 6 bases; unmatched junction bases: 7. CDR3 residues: CASSLSGGPGDTQYF. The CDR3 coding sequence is TGTGCCAGCAGCTTGAGCGGGGGGCCGGGGGATACGCAGTATTTT.

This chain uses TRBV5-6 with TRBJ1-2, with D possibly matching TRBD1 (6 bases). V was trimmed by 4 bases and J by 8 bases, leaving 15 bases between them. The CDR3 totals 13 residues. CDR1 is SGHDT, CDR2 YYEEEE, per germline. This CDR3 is CASSTQGIEGYTF. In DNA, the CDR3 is TGTGCCAGCAGCACACAGGGTATCGAAGGCTACACCTTC.

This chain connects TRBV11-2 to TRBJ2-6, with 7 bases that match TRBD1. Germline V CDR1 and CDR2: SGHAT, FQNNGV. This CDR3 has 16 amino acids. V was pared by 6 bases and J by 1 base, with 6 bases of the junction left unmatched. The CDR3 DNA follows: TGTGCCAGCAGGCGATCACAGGGGTCTGGGGCCAACGTCCTGACTTTC. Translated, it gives CASRRSQGSGANVLTF.

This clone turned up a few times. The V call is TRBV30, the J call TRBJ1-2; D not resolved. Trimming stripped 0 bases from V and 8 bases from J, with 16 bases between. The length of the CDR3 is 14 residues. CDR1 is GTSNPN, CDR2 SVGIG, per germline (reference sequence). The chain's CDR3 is CAWSVGWGTGGYTF. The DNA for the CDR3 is TGTGCCTGGAGTGTAGGTTGGGGAACTGGCGGCTACACCTTC.

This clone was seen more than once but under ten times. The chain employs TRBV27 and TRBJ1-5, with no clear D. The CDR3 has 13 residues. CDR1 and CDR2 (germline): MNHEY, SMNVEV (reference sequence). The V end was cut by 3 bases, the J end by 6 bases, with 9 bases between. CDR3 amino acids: CASSLGRSQPQHF. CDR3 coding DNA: TGTGCCAGCAGTTTGGGAAGGAGTCAGCCCCAGCATTTT.

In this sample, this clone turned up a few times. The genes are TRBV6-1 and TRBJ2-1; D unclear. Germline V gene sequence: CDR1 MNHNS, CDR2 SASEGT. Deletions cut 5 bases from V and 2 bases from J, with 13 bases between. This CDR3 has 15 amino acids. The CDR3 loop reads CASSPQAGAYNEQFF. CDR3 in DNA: TGTGCCAGCAGTCCCCAGGCAGGAGCCTACAATGAGCAGTTCTTC.